Listed here are 15 T cell receptor beta chains from one sample, sequenced in a study of glioma-infiltrating T cells. Amplification of TCR alpha and beta CDR3 regions from RNA used iRepertoire nested multiplex PCR. TCRdb re-derived calls from the multiplex PCR reads in MiXCR, one entry per CDR3 protein. Of more than 110,000 distinct CDR3 sequences detected, 39% appear once; the ten largest clones hold over 15%. The sample taken for sequencing was glioma tissue, nonneoplastic brain tissue, or PBMCs (not recorded which). These receptors were collected from a human donor with low-grade glioma or glioblastoma, undergoing nonglioma brain surgery, or in good health (not recorded which).

The chain is built from TRBV20-1 and TRBJ2-3, with 11 bases lining up with TRBD2. The CDR3 sequence is 15 residues long. V shed 4 bases and J 2 bases; nucleotides not matched to a gene: 5. Germline V CDR1 and CDR2: DFQATT, SNEGSKA (reference sequence). The CDR3 here is CSATLTSGATDTQYF. The DNA for the CDR3 is TGCAGTGCTACCCTGACTAGCGGGGCCACAGATACGCAGTATTTT.

This clonotype was picked up a small number of times. The rearrangement links TRBV29-1 to TRBJ2-3; no reliable D call. Germline loops: CDR1 SQVTM, CDR2 ANQGSEA. CDR3 length: 13 amino acids. Trimming left V 4 bases short and J 5 bases short, with 13 bases between. CDR3 loop: CSVALGQVDTQYF. The CDR3 DNA follows: TGCAGCGTTGCCCTAGGGCAGGTAGATACGCAGTATTTT.

This clonotype showed up just a few times. The J gene is TRBJ2-1, the V gene TRBV18, with 13 nucleotides matching TRBD2. From germline, CDR1 is KGHSH and CDR2 LQKENI. This CDR3 has 16 amino acids. The trim removed 0 bases at V and 9 bases at J, leaving 5 bases unmatched. The CDR3 DNA sequence: TGTGCCAGCTCACCACCTGGACTAGCGGGAGCTGGTGAGCAGTTCTTC. Protein sequence: CASSPPGLAGAGEQFF.

This clonotype was counted a few times. This chain links TRBV6-1 with TRBJ2-3; D gene uncertain. There are 15 residues in the CDR3. In germline, CDR1 is MNHNS, CDR2 SASEGT. V dropped 2 bases and J dropped 6 bases, with 15 bases sitting between them. CDR3 bases: TGTGCCAGCAGTGAATCGATAGTACGGGCTGATACGCAGTATTTT. Protein sequence: CASSESIVRADTQYF.

This clonotype has more than one count but fewer than ten. The chain employs TRBV6-1 and TRBJ2-3, with TRBD2 matching over 11 bases. The CDR3 sequence is 18 residues long. The trim removed 4 bases at V and 0 bases at J, leaving 9 bases unmatched. The germline V gene encodes CDR1 MNHNS and CDR2 SASEGT. CDR3: CASSVPSGRSRSTDTQYF. Here the CDR3 DNA reads TGTGCCAGCAGTGTTCCTAGCGGGAGGTCTCGTAGCACAGATACGCAGTATTTT.

V is TRBV20-1 and J is TRBJ1-6; 10 nucleotides align to TRBD1. This CDR3 has 15 amino acids. J was trimmed by 4 bases and V by 5 bases; bases with no gene match: 5. Per germline, CDR1 DFQATT and CDR2 SNEGSKA (reference sequence). CDR3 DNA sequence: TGCAGTGCTGTTATGGGACAGGGGTATAATTCACCCCTCCACTTT. This sequence encodes CSAVMGQGYNSPLHF.

The chain links TRBV27 to TRBJ1-5; TRBD1 is a possible D gene (6 bases). The CDR3 contains 13 residues. V was cut by 3 bases and J by 7 bases, with 10 bases left in between. The germline gives CDR1 MNHEY, CDR2 SMNVEV (reference sequence). CDR3 coding DNA: TGTGCCAGCAGTTTTGTGCAGGGGCAGCCCCAGCATTTT. This translates into CASSFVQGQPQHF.

This clonotype occurred once. The CDR3 end shows no conserved phenylalanine or tryptophan, and so a read error is likely. V and J are TRBV20-1 and TRBJ2-7, with 7 bases lining up with TRBD2. The V gene end was trimmed by 0 bases and the J gene end by 1 base; junction bases not matched to a gene: 3. This CDR3 contains 14 residues. Looked up from germline, CDR1 is DFQATT and CDR2 is SNEGSKA (reference sequence). The DNA for the CDR3 is TGCAGTGCTAGAGACATGGGGGGGTCCTACGAGCAGTACTCC. It codes for CSARDMGGSYEQYS.

The CDR3 bases are TGCAGTGCAACGGGACAGGGGGGAACCTACGAGCAGTACTTC. Residues: CSATGQGGTYEQYF. The chain links TRBV20-1 to TRBJ2-7; 11 nucleotides agree with TRBD1. The germline V gene encodes CDR1 DFQATT and CDR2 SNEGSKA (reference sequence). V lost 6 bases to trimming and J lost 2 bases; unmatched junction nucleotides: 6. This CDR3 has 14 amino acids.

The CDR3 here is CASSLTIGGGSTDTQYF. CDR3 in DNA: TGTGCCAGCAGCCTAACAATTGGTGGCGGGAGCACAGATACGCAGTATTTT. V and J are TRBV7-2 and TRBJ2-3; TRBD2 might be the D (5 bases). CDR3 size: 17 residues. The V gene lost 5 bases and the J gene lost 0 bases, with 18 bases spanning the gap. Germline V gene data show CDR1 as SGHTA and CDR2 as FQGNSA.

This clonotype was counted many times. The chain is built from TRBV6-1 and TRBJ1-2, with a tentative D call TRBD1 (6 bases). V was shortened by 4 bases and J by 4 bases, with 19 bases between the two germline ends. This CDR3 has 16 residues. Germline CDR1 MNHNS, CDR2 SASEGT. The CDR3 spells CASSVEAGASGYGYTF. In nucleotides, the CDR3 is TGTGCCAGCAGTGTGGAGGCAGGGGCATCCGGCTATGGCTACACCTTC.

This clonotype was counted ten times or more. The chain recombines TRBV6-1 with TRBJ1-1, with 8 bases fitting TRBD1. This CDR3 contains 13 residues. Germline values: CDR1 MNHNS, CDR2 SASEGT. V was clipped by 6 bases and J by 4 bases; unmatched bases: 4. This CDR3 reads CASRRQGSTEAFF. The CDR3 DNA is TGTGCCAGCAGGAGACAGGGGTCCACTGAAGCTTTCTTT.

This clonotype was recorded at least ten times. The genes are TRBV20-1 and TRBJ2-3; possible D gene TRBD2, 5 bases. This CDR3 contains 14 residues. Trimming shortened V by 3 bases and J by 1 base, and 11 bases separated the two germline ends. CDR1 DFQATT and CDR2 SNEGSKA come from the germline V gene (reference sequence). The CDR3 loop reads CSARSGEGTDTQYF. CDR3 coding DNA: TGCAGTGCTAGGAGCGGCGAAGGCACAGATACGCAGTATTTT.

This clonotype was recorded a few times. This chain uses TRBV28 with TRBJ2-7; the D gene is possibly TRBD1 (5 bases). V shed 4 bases and J shed 3 bases, with 7 bases lying between them. Germline lookup yields CDR1 MDHEN and CDR2 SYDVKM. This CDR3 spans 12 amino acids. CDR3 coding DNA: TGTGCCAGCAGTTACCAGGGCTACGAGCAGTACTTC. Protein product: CASSYQGYEQYF.

This chain uses TRBV19 with TRBJ1-6, with a possible D match to TRBD1 (6 bases). Looked up from germline, CDR1 is LNHDA and CDR2 is SQIVND (reference sequence). Trimming stripped 7 bases from V and 9 bases from J, with 13 bases between. The CDR3 runs 13 residues. The CDR3 DNA reads as TGTGCCAGTAACCCGGACAGAATTTCACCCCTCCACTTT. It codes for CASNPDRISPLHF.